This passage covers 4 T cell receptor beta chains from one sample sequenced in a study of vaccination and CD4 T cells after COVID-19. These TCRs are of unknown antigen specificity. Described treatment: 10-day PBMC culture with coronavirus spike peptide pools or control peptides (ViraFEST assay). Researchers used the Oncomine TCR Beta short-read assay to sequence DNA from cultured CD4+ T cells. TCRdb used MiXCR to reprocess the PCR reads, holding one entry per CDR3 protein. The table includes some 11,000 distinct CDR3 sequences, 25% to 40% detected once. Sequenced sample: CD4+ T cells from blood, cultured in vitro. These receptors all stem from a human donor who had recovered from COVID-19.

The CDR3: CASSIDSTGNTIYF. In nucleotides, the CDR3 is TGTGCCAGCAGCATAGACAGCACTGGAAACACCATATATTTT. The chain has TRBV7-2 and TRBJ1-3; D perhaps matches TRBD1 (5 bases). The CDR3 contains 14 residues. V dropped 5 bases and J dropped 2 bases, with 10 bases sitting between them. Germline V lookup: CDR1 SGHTA, CDR2 FQGNSA.

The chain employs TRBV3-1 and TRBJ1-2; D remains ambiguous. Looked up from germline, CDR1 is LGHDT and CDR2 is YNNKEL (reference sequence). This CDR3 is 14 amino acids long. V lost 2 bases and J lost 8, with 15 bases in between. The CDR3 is CASSQPPPRSGYTF. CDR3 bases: TGTGCCAGCAGCCAACCCCCCCCCCGGTCGGGCTACACCTTC.

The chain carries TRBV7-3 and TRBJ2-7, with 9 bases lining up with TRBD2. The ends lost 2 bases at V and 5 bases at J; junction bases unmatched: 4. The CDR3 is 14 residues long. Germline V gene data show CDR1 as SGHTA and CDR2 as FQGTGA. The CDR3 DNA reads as TGTGCCAGCAGCTTACTGCCTAGCGGGAACGAGCAGTACTTC. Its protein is CASSLLPSGNEQYF. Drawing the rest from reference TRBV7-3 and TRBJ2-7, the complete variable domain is GAGVSQTPSNKVTEKGKYVELRCDPISGHTALYWYRQSLGQGPEFLIYFQGTGAADDSGLPNDRFFAVRPEGSVSTLKIQRTERGDSAVYLCASSLLPSGNEQYFGPGTRLTVT.

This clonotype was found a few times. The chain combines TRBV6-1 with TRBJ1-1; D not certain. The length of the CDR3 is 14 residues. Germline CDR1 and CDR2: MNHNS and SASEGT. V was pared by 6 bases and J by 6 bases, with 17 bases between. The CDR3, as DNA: TGTGCCAGCAGCTTAAGGACCCGGCTAGCTGAAGCTTTCTTT. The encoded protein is CASSLRTRLAEAFF.